This T cell receptor beta chain is drawn from a study of CD4 T cells in relation to SARS-CoV-2 and coronaviruses. In the case of this clone: What it binds is not known.

Using immunoSEQ multiplex PCR, the repertoire was profiled, and TCRdb retains in-frame clones only, with some absent. This table holds around 23,000 clones, roughly 80% found once. The V gene end was trimmed by 4 bases and the J gene end by 0 bases; junction bases not matched to a gene: 11. Germline lookup yields CDR1 SGDLS and CDR2 YYNGEE. This CDR3 region has 17 residues. CD4+ T cells from unexposed donors were obtained before the COVID-19 pandemic (2011-2018). Isolation of CD4+ T cells took place after about 9 days in culture. Sample: CD4+ T cells from PBMCs, cultured in vitro. This chain uses TRBV9 with TRBJ2-3, with 7 bases fitting TRBD1. The clonotype comes from a human donor in good health. The CDR3: CASSPWTGPLSTDTQYF. In DNA, the CDR3 is TGTGCCAGCAGCCCGTGGACAGGACCCCTAAGCACAGATACGCAGTATTTT. Filled out from reference TRBV9 and TRBJ2-3, the complete variable domain reads DSGVTQTPKHLITATGQRVTLRCSPRSGDLSVYWYQQSLDQGLQFLIQYYNGEERAKGNILERFSAQQFPDLHSELNLSSLELGDSALYFCASSPWTGPLSTDTQYFGPGTRLTVL.